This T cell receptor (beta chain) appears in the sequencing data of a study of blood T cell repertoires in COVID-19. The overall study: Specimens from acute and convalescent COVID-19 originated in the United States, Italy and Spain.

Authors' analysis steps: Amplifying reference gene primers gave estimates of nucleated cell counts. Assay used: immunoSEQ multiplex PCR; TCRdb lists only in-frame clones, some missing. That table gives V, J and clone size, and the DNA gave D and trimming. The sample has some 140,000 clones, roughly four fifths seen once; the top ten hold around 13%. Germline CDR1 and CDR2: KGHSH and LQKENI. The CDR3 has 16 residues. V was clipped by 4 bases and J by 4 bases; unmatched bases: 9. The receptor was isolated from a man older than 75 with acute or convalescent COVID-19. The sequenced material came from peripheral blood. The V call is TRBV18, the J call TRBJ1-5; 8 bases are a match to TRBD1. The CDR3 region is CASSLKDREFNQPQHF. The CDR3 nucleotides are TGTGCCAGCTCACTTAAGGACAGGGAATTTAATCAGCCCCAGCATTTT.